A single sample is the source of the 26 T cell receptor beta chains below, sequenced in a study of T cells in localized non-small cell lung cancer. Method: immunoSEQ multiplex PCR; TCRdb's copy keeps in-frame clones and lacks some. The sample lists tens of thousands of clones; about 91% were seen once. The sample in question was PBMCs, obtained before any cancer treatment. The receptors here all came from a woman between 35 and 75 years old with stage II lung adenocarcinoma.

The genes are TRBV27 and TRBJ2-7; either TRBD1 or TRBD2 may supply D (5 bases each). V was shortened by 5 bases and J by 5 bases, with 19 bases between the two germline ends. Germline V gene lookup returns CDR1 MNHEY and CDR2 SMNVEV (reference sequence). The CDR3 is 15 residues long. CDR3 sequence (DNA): TGTGCCAGCAGTCCAACCCGGGGCGGTTTTAACGAGCAGTACTTC. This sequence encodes CASSPTRGGFNEQYF.

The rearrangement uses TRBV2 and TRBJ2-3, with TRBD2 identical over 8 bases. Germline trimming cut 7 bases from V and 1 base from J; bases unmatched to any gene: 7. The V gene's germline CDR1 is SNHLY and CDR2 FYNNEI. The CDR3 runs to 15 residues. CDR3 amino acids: CASTSTSVRTDTQYF. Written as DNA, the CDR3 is TGTGCCAGCACGTCGACTAGCGTACGCACAGATACGCAGTATTTT.

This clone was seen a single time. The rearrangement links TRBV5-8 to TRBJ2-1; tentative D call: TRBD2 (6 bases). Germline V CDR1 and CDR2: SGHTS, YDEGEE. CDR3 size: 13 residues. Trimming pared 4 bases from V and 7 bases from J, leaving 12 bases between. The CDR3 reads CASSRLVGNEQFF. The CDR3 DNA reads TGTGCCAGCAGCCGACTAGTTGGTAATGAGCAGTTCTTC.

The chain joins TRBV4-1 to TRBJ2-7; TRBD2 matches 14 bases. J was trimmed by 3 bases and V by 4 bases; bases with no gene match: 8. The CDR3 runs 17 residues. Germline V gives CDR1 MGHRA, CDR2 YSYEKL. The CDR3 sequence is CASSPPAGTSGSYEQYF. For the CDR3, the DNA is TGCGCCAGCAGCCCACCTGCCGGGACTAGCGGGAGCTACGAGCAGTACTTC.

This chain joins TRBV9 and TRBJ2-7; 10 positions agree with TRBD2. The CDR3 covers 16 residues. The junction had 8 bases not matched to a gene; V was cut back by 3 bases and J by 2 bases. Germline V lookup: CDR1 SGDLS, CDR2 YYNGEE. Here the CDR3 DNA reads TGTGCCAGCAGCGAGAATAGCGGGGGGACCGCCTACGAGCAGTACTTC. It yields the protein CASSENSGGTAYEQYF.

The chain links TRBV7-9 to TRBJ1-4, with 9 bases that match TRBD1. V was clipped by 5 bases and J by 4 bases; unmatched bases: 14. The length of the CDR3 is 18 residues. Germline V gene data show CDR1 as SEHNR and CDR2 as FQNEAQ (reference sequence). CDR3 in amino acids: CASSLSIVGTGLNEKLFF. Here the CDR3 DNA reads TGTGCCAGCAGCCTGAGTATAGTCGGGACAGGGCTTAATGAAAAACTGTTTTTT.

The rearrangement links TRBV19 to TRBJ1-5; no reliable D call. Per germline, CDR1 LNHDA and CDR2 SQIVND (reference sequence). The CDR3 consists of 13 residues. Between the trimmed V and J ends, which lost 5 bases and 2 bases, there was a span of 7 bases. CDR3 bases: TGTGCCAGTAGTCAGGAAGGCAATCAGCCCCAGCATTTT. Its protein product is CASSQEGNQPQHF.

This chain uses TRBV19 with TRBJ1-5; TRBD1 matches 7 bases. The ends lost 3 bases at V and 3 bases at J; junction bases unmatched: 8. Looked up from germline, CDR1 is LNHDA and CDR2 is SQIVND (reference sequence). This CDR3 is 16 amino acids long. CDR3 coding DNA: TGTGCCAGTAGTATCAGGACAGGACCCCTCAATCAGCCCCAGCATTTT. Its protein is CASSIRTGPLNQPQHF.

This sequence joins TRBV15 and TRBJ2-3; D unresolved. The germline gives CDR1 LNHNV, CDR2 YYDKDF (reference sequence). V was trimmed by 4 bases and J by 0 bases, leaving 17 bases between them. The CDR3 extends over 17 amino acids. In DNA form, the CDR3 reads TGTGCCACCAGCACCCCTCCCCCAGAAACTAGCACAGATACGCAGTATTTT. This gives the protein CATSTPPPETSTDTQYF.

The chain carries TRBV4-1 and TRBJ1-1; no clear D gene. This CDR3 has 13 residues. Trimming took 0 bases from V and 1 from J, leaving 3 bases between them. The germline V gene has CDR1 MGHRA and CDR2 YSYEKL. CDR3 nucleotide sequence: TGCGCCAGCAGCCAAGACGAGAACACTGAAGCTTTCTTT. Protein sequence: CASSQDENTEAFF.

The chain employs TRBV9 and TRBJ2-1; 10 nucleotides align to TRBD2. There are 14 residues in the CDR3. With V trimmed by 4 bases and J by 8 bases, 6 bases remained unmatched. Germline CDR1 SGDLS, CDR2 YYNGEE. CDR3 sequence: CASSPSGGHDEQFF. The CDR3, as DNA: TGTGCCAGCAGCCCTAGCGGGGGACACGATGAGCAGTTCTTC.

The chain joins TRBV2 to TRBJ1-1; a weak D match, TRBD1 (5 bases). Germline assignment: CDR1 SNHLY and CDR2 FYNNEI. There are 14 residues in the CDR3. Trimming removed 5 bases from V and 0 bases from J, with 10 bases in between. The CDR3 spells CASSLPGMNTEAFF. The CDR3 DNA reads TGTGCCAGCAGTCTTCCAGGGATGAACACTGAAGCTTTCTTT.

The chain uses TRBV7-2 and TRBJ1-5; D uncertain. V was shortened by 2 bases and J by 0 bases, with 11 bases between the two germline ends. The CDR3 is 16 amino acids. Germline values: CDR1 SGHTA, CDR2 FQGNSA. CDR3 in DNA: TGTGCCAGCAGCTTAAATAGCCTTTATAGCAATCAGCCCCAGCATTTT. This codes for CASSLNSLYSNQPQHF. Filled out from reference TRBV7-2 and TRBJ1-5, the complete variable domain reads GAGVSQSPSNKVTEKGKDVELRCDPISGHTALYWYRQSLGQGLEFLIYFQGNSAPDKSGLPSDRFSAERTGGSVSTLTIQRTQQEDSAVYLCASSLNSLYSNQPQHFGDGTRLSIL.

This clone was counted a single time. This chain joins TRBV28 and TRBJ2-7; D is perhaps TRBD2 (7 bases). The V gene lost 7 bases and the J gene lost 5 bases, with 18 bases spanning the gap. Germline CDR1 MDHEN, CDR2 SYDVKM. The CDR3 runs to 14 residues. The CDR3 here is CASTLGGGAHEQYF. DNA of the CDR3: TGTGCCAGCACCCTGGGGGGGGGCGCCCACGAGCAGTACTTC.

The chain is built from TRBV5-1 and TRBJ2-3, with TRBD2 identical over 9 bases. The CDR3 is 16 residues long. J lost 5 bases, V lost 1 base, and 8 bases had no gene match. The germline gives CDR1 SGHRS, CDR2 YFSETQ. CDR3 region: CASSLPRAGGGDTQYF. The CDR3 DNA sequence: TGCGCCAGCAGCTTGCCTCGAGCGGGAGGTGGAGATACGCAGTATTTT.

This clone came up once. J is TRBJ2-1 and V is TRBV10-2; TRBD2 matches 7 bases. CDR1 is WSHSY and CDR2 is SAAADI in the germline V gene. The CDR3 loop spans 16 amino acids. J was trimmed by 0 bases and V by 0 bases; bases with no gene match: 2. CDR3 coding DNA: TGCGCCAGCAGTGAGTCTGGCGGGAGCTCCTACAATGAGCAGTTCTTC. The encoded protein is CASSESGGSSYNEQFF.

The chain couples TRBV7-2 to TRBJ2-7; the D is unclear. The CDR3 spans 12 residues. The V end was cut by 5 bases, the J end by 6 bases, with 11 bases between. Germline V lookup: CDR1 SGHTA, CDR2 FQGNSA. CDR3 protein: CASSATFREQYF. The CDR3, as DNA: TGTGCCAGCAGCGCGACATTTCGCGAGCAGTACTTC. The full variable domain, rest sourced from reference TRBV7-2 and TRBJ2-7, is GAGVSQSPSNKVTEKGKDVELRCDPISGHTALYWYRQSLGQGLEFLIYFQGNSAPDKSGLPSDRFSAERTGGSVSTLTIQRTQQEDSAVYLCASSATFREQYFGPGTRLTVT.

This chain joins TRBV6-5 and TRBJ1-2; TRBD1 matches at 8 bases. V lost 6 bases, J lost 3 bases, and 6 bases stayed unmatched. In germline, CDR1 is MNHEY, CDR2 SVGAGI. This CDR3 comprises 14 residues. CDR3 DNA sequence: TGTGCCAGCAGCCCGGGACAGGACTACTATGGCTACACCTTC. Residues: CASSPGQDYYGYTF.

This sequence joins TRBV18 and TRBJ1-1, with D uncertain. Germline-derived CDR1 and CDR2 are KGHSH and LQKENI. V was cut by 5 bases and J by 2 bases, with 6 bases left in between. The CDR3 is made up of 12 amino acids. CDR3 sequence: CASSGSNTEAFF. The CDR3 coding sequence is TGTGCCAGCTCAGGCAGTAACACTGAAGCTTTCTTT.

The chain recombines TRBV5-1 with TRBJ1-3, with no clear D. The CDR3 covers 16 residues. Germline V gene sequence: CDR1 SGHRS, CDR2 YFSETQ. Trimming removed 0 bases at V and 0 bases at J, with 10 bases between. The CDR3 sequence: CASSLGRVNSGNTIYF. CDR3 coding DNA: TGCGCCAGCAGCTTGGGTCGGGTTAACTCTGGAAACACCATATATTTT.

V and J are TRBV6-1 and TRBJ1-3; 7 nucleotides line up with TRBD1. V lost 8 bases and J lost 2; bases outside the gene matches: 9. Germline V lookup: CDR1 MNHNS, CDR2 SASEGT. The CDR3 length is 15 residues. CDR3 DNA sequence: TGTGCCAGCGGGGAGGGGGCGATTCCTGGAAACACCATATATTTT. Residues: CASGEGAIPGNTIYF.

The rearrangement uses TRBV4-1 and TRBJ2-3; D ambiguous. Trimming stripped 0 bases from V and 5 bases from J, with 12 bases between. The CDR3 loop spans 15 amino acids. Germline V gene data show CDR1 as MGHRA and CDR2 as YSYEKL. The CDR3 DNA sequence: TGCGCCAGCAGCCAAGATTTCACGGAGCAAGATACGCAGTATTTT. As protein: CASSQDFTEQDTQYF.

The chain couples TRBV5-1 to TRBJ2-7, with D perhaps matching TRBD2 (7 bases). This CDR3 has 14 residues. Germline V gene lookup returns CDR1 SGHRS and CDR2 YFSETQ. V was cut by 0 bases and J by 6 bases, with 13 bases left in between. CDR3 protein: CASSLVGGAVEQYF. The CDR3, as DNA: TGCGCCAGCAGCTTGGTAGGGGGGGCGGTCGAGCAGTACTTC.

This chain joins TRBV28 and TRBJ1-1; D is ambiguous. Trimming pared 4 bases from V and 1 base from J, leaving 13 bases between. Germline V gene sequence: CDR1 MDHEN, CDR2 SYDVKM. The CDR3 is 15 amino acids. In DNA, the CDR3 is TGTGCCAGCAGTTCCTTTACCCTCTCGAACACTGAAGCTTTCTTT. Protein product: CASSSFTLSNTEAFF.

The CDR3 protein is CASRRGTQSSYEQYF. CDR3 nucleotide sequence: TGTGCCAGCAGAAGGGGGACACAGTCTTCCTACGAGCAGTACTTC. The genes are TRBV6-6 and TRBJ2-7, with a tentative D call TRBD1 (6 bases). With 6 bases removed from V and 1 base from J, the gap between germline ends came to 16 bases. This CDR3 comprises 15 residues. Per the germline V gene, CDR1 is MNHNY and CDR2 is SVGAGI (reference sequence).

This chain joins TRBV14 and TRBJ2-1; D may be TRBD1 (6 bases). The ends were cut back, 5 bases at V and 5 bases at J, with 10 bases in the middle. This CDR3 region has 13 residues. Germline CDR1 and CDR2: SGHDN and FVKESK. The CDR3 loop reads CASSRDRHNEQFF. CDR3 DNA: TGTGCCAGCAGCAGAGACAGGCACAATGAGCAGTTCTTC.